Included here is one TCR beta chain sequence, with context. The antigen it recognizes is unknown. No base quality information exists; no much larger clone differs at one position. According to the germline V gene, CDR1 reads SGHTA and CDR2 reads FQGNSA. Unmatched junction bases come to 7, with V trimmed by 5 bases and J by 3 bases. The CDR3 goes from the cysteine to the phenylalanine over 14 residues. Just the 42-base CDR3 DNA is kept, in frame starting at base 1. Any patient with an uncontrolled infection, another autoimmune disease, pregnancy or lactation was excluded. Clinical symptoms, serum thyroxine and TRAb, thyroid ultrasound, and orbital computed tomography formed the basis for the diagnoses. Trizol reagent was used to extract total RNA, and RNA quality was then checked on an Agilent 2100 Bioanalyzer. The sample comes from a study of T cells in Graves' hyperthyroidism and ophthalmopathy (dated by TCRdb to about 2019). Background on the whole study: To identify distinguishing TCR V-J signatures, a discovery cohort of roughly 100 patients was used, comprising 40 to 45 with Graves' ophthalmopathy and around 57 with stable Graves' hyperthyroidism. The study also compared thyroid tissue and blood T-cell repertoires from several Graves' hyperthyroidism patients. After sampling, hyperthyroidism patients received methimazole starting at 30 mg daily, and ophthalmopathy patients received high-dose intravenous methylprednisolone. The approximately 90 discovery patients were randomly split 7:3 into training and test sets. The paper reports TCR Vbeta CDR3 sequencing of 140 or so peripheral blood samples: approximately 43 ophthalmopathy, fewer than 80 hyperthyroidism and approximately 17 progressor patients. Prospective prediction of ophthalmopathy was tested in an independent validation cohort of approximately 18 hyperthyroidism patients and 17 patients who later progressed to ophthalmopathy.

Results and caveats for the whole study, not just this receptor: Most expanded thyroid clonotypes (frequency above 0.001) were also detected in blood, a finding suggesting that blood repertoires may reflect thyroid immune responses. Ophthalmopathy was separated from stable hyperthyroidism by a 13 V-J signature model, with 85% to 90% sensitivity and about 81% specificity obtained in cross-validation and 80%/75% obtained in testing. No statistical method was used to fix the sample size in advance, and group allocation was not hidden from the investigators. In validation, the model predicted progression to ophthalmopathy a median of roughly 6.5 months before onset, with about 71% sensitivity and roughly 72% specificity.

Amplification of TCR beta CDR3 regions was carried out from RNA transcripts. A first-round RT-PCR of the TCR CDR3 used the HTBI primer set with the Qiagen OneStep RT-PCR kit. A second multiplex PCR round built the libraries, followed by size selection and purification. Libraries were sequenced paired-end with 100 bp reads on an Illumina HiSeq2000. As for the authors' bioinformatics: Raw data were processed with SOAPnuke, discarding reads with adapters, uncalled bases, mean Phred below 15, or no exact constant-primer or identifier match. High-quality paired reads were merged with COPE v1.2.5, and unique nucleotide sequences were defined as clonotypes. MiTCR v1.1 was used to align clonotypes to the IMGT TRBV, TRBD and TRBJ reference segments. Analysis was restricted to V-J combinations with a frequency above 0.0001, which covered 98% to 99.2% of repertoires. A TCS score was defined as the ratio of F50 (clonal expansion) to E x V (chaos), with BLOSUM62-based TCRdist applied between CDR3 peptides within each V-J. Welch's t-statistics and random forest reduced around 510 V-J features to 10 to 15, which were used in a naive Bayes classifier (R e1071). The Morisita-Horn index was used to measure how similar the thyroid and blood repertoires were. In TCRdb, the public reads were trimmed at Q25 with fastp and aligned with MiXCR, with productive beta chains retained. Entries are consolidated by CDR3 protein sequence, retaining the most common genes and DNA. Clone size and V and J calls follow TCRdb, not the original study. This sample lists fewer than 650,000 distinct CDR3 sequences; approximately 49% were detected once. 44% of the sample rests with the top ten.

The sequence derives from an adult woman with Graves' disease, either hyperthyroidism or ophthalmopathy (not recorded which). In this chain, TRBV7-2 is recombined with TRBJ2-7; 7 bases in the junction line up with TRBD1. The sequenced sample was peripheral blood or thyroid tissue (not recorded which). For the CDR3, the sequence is CASSRSTGNYEQYF. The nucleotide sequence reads TGTGCCAGCAGCAGGTCGACAGGGAACTACGAGCAGTACTTC.